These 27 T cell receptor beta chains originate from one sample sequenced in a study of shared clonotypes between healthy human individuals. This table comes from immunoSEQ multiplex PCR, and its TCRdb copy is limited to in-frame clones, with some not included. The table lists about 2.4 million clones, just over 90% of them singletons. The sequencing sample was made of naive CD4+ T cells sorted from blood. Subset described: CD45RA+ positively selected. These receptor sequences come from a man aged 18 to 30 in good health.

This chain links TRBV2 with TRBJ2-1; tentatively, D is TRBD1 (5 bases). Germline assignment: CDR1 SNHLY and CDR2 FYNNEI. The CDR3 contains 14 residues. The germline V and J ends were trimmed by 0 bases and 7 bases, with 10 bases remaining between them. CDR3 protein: CASSEARQGNEQFF. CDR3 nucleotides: TGTGCCAGCAGTGAAGCGCGGCAGGGTAATGAGCAGTTCTTC.

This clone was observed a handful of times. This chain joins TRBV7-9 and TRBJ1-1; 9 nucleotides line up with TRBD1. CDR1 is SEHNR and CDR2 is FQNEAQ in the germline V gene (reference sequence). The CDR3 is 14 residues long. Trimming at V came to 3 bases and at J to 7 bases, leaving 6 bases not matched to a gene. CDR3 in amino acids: CASSFRDRDNEAFF. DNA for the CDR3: TGTGCCAGCAGCTTCCGGGACAGGGATAATGAAGCTTTCTTT.

Written as DNA, the CDR3 is TGTGCCAGCAGCTTGGATGGGACGGGAGGCTACACCTTC. It codes for CASSLDGTGGYTF. V gene TRBV5-4 combines with J gene TRBJ1-2; D is perhaps TRBD1 (5 bases). Germline V lookup: CDR1 SGHNT, CDR2 YYREEE (reference sequence). The CDR3 is 13 amino acids. Trimming removed 0 bases at V and 8 bases at J, with 11 bases between.

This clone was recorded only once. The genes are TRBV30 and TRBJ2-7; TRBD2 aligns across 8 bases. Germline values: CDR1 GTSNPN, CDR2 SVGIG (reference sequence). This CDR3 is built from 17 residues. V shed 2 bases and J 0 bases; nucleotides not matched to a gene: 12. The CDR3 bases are TGTGCCTGGAGTCTGGGTACCGTGCGGGAGGTCTCCTACGAGCAGTACTTC. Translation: CAWSLGTVREVSYEQYF. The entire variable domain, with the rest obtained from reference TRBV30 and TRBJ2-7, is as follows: SQTIHQWPATLVQPVGSPLSLECTVEGTSNPNLYWYRQAAGRGLQLLFYSVGIGQISSEVPQNLSASRPQDRQFILSSKKLLLSDSGFYLCAWSLGTVREVSYEQYFGPGTRLTVT.

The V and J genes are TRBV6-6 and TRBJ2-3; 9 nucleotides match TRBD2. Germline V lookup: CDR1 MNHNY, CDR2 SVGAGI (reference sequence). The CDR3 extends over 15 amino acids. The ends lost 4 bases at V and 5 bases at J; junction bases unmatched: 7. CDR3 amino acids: CASSFGSGGQDTQYF. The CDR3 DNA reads TGTGCCAGCAGTTTTGGAAGCGGGGGGCAAGATACGCAGTATTTT.

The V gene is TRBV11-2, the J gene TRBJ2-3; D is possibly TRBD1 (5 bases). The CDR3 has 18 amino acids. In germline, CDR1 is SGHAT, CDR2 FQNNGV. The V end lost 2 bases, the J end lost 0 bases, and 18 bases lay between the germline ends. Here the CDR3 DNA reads TGTGCCAGCAGCTTAAGGGGCCGTGGGCGAACTAGCACAGATACGCAGTATTTT. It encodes CASSLRGRGRTSTDTQYF.

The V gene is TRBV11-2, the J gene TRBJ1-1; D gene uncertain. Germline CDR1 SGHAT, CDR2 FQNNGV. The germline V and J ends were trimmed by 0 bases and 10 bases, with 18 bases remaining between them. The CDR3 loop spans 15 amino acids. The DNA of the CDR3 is TGTGCCAGCAGCTTAGATCCCGGCAGACCTGAAACAGCTTTCTTT. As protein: CASSLDPGRPETAFF.

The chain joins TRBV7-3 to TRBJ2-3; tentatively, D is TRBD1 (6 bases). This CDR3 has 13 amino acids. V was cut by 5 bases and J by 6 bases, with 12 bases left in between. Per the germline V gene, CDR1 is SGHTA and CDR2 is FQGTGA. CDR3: CASSQSRGDTQYF. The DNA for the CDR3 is TGTGCCAGCAGCCAGTCGAGGGGGGATACGCAGTATTTT.

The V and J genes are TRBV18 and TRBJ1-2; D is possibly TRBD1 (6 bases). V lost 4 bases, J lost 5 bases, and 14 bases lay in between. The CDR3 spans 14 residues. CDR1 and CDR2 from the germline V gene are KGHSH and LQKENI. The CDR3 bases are TGTGCCAGCTCACAGGAAGGACAGATATATGGCTACACCTTC. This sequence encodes CASSQEGQIYGYTF.

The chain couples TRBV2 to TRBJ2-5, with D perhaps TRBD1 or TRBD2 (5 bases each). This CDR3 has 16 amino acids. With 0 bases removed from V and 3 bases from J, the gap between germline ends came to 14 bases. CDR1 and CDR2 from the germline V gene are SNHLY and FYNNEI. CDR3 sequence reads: CASSEAGVLGKETQYF. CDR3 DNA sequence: TGTGCCAGCAGTGAAGCGGGGGTCCTTGGAAAAGAGACCCAGTACTTC.

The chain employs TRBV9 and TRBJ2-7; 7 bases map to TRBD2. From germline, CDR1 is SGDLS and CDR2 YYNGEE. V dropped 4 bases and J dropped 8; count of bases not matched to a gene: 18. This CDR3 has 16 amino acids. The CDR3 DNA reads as TGTGCCAGCAGCCCGGGTACGCGGGGAGGGTTGGTGCAGCAGTACTTC. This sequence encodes CASSPGTRGGLVQQYF.

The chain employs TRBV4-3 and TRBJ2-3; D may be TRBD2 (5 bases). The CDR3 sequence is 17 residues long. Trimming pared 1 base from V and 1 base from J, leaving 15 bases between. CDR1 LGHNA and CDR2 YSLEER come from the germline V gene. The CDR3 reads CASSQATAAGGTDTQYF. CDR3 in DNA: TGCGCCAGCAGCCAAGCCACGGCAGCCGGGGGCACAGATACGCAGTATTTT.

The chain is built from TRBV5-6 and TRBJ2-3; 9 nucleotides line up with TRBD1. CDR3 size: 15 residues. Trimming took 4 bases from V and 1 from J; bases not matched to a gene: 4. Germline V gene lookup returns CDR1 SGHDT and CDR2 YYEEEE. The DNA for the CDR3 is TGTGCCAGCAGCAGGACAGGGGCTGGCACAGATACGCAGTATTTT. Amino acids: CASSRTGAGTDTQYF.

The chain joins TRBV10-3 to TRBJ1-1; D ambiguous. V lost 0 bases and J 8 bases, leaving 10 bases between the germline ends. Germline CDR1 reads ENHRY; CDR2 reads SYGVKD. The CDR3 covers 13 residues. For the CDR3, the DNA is TGTGCCATCAGTGAGTCGATGTACCGAGAAGCTTTCTTT. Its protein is CAISESMYREAFF.

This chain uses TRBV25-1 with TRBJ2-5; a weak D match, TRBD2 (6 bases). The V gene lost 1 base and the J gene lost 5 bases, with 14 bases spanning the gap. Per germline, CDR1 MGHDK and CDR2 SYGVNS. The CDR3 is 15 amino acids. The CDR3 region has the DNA TGTGCCAGCAGTGAATCGCTAGCGACAGTGGAGACCCAGTACTTC. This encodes CASSESLATVETQYF.

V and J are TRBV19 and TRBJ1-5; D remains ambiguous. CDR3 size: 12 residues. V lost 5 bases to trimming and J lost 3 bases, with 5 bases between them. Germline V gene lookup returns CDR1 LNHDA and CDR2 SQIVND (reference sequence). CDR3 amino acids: CASSPFNQPQHF. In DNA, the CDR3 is TGTGCCAGTAGTCCTTTCAATCAGCCCCAGCATTTT.

CDR3 loop: CAISVEDLNTGELFF. CDR3 bases: TGTGCCATCAGTGTTGAGGACTTGAACACCGGGGAGCTGTTTTTT. The chain joins TRBV10-3 to TRBJ2-2; D might be TRBD2 (5 bases). The ends were cut back, 4 bases at V and 1 base at J, with 10 bases in the middle. CDR3 length: 15 residues. Germline CDR1 and CDR2: ENHRY and SYGVKD.

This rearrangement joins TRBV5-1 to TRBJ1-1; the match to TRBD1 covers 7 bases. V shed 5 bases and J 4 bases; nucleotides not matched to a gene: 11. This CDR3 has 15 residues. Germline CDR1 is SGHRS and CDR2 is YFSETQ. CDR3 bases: TGCGCCAGCAGTCGAGACGGACAGGAGGTCACTGAAGCTTTCTTT. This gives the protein CASSRDGQEVTEAFF.

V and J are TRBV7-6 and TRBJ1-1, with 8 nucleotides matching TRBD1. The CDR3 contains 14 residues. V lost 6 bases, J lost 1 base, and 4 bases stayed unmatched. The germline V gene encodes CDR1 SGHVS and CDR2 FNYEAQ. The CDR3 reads CASRSGTGNTEAFF. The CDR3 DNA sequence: TGTGCCAGCAGGTCCGGGACAGGGAACACTGAAGCTTTCTTT.

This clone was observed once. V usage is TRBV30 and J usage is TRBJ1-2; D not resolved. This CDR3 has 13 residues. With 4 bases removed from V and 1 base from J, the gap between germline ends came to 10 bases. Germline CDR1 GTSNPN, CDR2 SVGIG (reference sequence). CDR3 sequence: CAWTGVLNYGYTF. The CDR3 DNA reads TGTGCCTGGACAGGAGTTCTTAACTATGGCTACACCTTC.

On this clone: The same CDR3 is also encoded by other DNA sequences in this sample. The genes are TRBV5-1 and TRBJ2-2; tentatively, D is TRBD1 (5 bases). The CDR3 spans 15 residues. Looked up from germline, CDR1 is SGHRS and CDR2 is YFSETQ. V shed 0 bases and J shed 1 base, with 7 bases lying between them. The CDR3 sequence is CASSLATGNTGELFF. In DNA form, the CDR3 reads TGCGCCAGCAGCTTGGCAACAGGGAACACCGGGGAGCTGTTTTTT.

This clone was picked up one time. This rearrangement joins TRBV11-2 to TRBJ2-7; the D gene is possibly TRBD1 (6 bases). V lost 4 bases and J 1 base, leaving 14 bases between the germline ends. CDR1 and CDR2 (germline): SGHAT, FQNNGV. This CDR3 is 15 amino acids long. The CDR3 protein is CASSSPRGPSYEQYF. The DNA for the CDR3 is TGTGCCAGCAGCTCTCCCAGGGGACCGTCCTACGAGCAGTACTTC.

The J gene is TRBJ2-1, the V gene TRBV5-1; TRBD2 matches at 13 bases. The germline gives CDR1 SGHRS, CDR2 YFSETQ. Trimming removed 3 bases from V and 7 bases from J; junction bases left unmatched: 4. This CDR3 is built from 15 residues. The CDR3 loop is CASSSRTSGGNEQFF. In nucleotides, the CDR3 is TGCGCCAGCAGCTCCCGGACTAGCGGGGGTAATGAGCAGTTCTTC. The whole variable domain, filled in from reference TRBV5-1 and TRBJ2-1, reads KAGVTQTPRYLIKTRGQQVTLSCSPISGHRSVSWYQQTPGQGLQFLFEYFSETQRNKGNFPGRFSGRQFSNSRSEMNVSTLELGDSALYLCASSSRTSGGNEQFFGPGTRLTVL.

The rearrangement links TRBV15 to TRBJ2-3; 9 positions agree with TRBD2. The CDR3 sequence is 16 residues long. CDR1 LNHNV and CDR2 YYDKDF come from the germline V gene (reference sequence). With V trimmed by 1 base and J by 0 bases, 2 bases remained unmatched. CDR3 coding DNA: TGTGCCACCAGCAGAGGGACTAGCGTGAGCACAGATACGCAGTATTTT. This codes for CATSRGTSVSTDTQYF.

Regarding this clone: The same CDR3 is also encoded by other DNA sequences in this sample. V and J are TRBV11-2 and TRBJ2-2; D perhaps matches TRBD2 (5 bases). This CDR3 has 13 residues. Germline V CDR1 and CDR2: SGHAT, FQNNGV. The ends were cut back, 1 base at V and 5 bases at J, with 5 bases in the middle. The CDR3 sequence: CASSLGGTGELFF. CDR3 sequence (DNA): TGTGCCAGCAGCTTAGGCGGGACCGGGGAGCTGTTTTTT.

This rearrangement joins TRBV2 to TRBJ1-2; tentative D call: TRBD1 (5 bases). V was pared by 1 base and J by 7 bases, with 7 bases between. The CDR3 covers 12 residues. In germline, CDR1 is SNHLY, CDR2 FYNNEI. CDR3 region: CASSEGGVGYTF. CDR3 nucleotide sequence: TGTGCCAGCAGTGAAGGGGGGGTTGGCTACACCTTC.

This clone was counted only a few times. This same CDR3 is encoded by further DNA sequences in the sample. CDR3 residues: CASGPSGGTEAFF. The CDR3 bases are TGTGCTAGTGGTCCCTCCGGAGGCACTGAAGCTTTCTTT. The chain links TRBV12-5 to TRBJ1-1; D remains unclear. Germline CDR1 is LGHNT and CDR2 is FRNRAP. This CDR3 has 13 amino acids. The germline V and J ends were trimmed by 5 bases and 4 bases, with 11 bases remaining between them. Based on the CDR3 plus reference TRBV12-5 and TRBJ1-1, the full variable domain is DARVTQTPRHKVTEMGQEVTMRCQPILGHNTVFWYRQTMMQGLELLAYFRNRAPLDDSGMPKDRFSAEMPDATLATLKIQPSEPRDSAVYFCASGPSGGTEAFFGQGTRLTVV.